This record looks at one TCR beta chain sequence and its context. Its antigen is not identified. The entry originates in a study of OX40 agonist ivuxolimab in advanced cancers. Sequencing was performed with immunoSEQ multiplex PCR; in TCRdb, only in-frame clones are kept and a portion is missing. The profile shows 95,000 to 100,000 clones, about 80% of them singletons. Germline CDR1 reads SEHNR; CDR2 reads FQNEAQ (reference sequence). The CDR3 totals 17 residues. V lost 4 bases and J 5 bases, leaving 23 bases between the germline ends. If patients had autoimmune disease history or systemic immunosuppression, they were excluded. The timepoints at which blood was sampled were baseline, cycle 4 day 1, and cycle 7 day 1. Study-level findings and limits: People who partly responded at 0.1-3.0 mg/kg had some of the least clonal expansion seen.

Sequencing was performed on CD4+ or CD8+ T cells sorted from blood, taken in a trial of the OX40 agonist ivuxolimab. The rearrangement links TRBV7-9 to TRBJ2-5; tentatively, D is TRBD2 (6 bases). The TCR originated in an adult with an advanced solid tumor such as melanoma, head and neck, liver or kidney cancer. The CDR3 DNA reads TGTGCCAGCAGCTCCAAATACCGGGAGAAGAATGTTGAGACCCAGTACTTC. Its translation is CASSSKYREKNVETQYF.